This T cell receptor (beta chain) was sequenced in a study of control samples from healthy donors and cancer patients. Trimming cost V 1 base and J 3 bases, with 7 bases left between them. Germline CDR1 reads SGHAT; CDR2 reads FQNNGV. This CDR3 spans 13 amino acids. Here immunoSEQ multiplex PCR was the method, and the copy in TCRdb shows in-frame clones only, minus some. The data contain around 51,000 clones, approximately 91% of them seen just once; the ten biggest clones take up 40%. The receptor comes from a man aged 50 to 59 with head and neck cancer. Input material: PBMCs. The rearrangement joins TRBV11-2 to TRBJ2-7; D is undetermined. The CDR3 protein is CASSLVGIYEQYF. CDR3 coding DNA: TGTGCCAGCAGCTTAGTAGGGATCTACGAGCAGTACTTC.